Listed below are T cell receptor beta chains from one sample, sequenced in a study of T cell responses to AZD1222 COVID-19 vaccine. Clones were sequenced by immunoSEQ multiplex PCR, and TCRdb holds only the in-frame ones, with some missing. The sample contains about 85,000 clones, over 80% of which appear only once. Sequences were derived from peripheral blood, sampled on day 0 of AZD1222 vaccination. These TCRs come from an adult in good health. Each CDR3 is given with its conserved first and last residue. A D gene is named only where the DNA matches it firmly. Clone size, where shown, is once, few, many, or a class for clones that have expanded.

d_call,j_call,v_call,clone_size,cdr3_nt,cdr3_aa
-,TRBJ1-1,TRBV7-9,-,TGTGCCAGCAGCTTAGACCTGAACACTGAAGCTTTCTTT,CASSLDLNTEAFF
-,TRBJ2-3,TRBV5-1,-,TGCGCCAGCAGCTACACAGGCCTTCGCACAGATACGCAGTATTTT,CASSYTGLRTDTQYF
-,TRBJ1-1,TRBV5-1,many,TGCGCCAGCAGCTTCTCGACTGGGAACACTGAAGCTTTCTTT,CASSFSTGNTEAFF
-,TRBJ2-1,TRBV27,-,TGTGCCAGCAGCCACTCCTACAATGAGCAGTTCTTC,CASSHSYNEQFF
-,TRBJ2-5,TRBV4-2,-,TGTGCCAGCAGATTTACTAGTGGGCGAGAGACCCAGTACTTC,CASRFTSGRETQYF
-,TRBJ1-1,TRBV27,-,TGTGCCAGCAGTTTAGGGTCTATGAACACTGAAGCTTTCTTT,CASSLGSMNTEAFF
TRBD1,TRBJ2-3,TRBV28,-,TGTGCCAGCAGTTTCGACAGGGGGCTAATAGATACGCAGTATTTT,CASSFDRGLIDTQYF
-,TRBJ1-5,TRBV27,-,TGTGCCAGCACCACTTGGGGACAAGGCAATCAGCCCCAGCATTTT,CASTTWGQGNQPQHF
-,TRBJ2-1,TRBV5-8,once,TGTGCCAGCTCGGAGCAGTTCTTC,CASSEQFF
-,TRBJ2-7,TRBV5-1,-,TGCGCCAGCAGGAAGGACCCCGTCTCCACCTACGAGCAGTACTTC,CASRKDPVSTYEQYF
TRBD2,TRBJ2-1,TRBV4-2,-,TGTGCCAGCAGCCAAGGGCTAGCGGGAGCGTTATTAAGCTCCTACAATGAGCAGTTCTTC,CASSQGLAGALLSSYNEQFF
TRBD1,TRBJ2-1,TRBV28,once,TGTGCCAGCAGCCTGGGGGGGGCGGGACAGGGTAATGAGCAGTTCTTC,CASSLGGAGQGNEQFF
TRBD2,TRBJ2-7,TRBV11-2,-,TGTGCCATCGGGACTAGCGGGATAACCACGCAGTACTTC,CAIGTSGITTQYF
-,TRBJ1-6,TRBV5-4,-,TGTGCCAGCAGAAAAGACAGGAATAATTCACCCCTCCACTTT,CASRKDRNNSPLHF
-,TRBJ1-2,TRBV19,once,TGTGCCAGTAGTATTTCATTTCTCCCCTATGGCTACACCTTC,CASSISFLPYGYTF
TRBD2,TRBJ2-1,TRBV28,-,TGTGCCAGCAGCATTAGCGGGAGGCCTTACAATGAGCAGTTCTTC,CASSISGRPYNEQFF
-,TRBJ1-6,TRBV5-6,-,TGTGCCAGCAGCCCGGGGGGTTCCTATAATTCACCCCTCCACTTT,CASSPGGSYNSPLHF
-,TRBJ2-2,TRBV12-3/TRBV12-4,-,TGTGCCAGCAGTTTATGGGGAGCCGGGGAGCTGTTTTTT,CASSLWGAGELFF
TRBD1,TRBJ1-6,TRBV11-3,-,TGTGCCAGCAGCTTAATCGGGACAGGGTTTCTTATCGTCTCACCCCTCCACTTT,CASSLIGTGFLIVSPLHF
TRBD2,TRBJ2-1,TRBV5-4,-,TGTGCCAGCAGCTTGATTGGGACTAGCGGGGCTTTTTCCTACAATGAGCAGTTCTTC,CASSLIGTSGAFSYNEQFF
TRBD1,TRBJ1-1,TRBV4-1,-,TGCGCCAGCAGCCAACCGACAGGGGGGGGGAATGAAGCTTTCTTT,CASSQPTGGGNEAFF
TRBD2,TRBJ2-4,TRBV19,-,TGTGCCAGTAGAACCGGGACTAGCGGGACAGGGGCCAAAAACATTCAGTACTTC,CASRTGTSGTGAKNIQYF
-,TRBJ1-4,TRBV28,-,TGTGCCAGCTCCCACGGGGGGGGTGGAGAAAAACTGTTTTTT,CASSHGGGGEKLFF
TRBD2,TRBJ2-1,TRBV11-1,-,TGTGCCAGCAGACAAGCCGGGACTAGCGCCTACAATGAGCAGTTCTTC,CASRQAGTSAYNEQFF
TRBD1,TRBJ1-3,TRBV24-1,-,TGTGCCACCAGTGGGGACAGGAACTCTGGAAACACCATATATTTT,CATSGDRNSGNTIYF
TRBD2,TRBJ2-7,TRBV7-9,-,TGTGCCAGCAGCTCCCGGGGGGGACTCACTTCCTACGAGCAGTACTTC,CASSSRGGLTSYEQYF
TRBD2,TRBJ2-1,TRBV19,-,TGTGCCAGTAGCTCTCAGGTGCCTAGCGGGAGGGCCTGGTACTCCTACAATGAGCAGTTCTTC,CASSSQVPSGRAWYSYNEQFF
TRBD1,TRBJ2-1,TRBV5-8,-,TGTGCCAGCAGCCCGGGACAGGTTGTAAATGAGCAGTTCTTC,CASSPGQVVNEQFF
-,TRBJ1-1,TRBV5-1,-,TGCGCCAGCAGCTATGGGGCGAGCCAGGGGAACACTGAAGCTTTCTTT,CASSYGASQGNTEAFF